The rows below give T cell receptor beta chains drawn from one sample of a study of low-dose radiotherapy and immunotherapy resistance in tumors. TCRdb called the reads again in MiXCR, with one record for every CDR3 protein. In the table there are tens of thousands of distinct CDR3 sequences, 15% to 20% of which are singletons. The source was PBMCs, collected before treatment. All receptors come from a male donor with prostate cancer. CDR3s include the opening cysteine and the closing phenylalanine or tryptophan. Each record gives: J gene, clone size, D gene, V gene, CDR3 length, CDR3 protein, CDR3 DNA. D genes are given only for firm matches. A row's size may be missing; if present it is once, few, many or a size class.

TRBJ1-2	many	TRBD1	TRBV7-2	14	CASSLDGQGGGYTF	TGTGCCAGCAGCTTAGACGGGCAGGGGGGAGGCTACACCTTC
TRBJ2-2	many	-	TRBV12-3/TRBV12-4	14	CASSIQANTGELFF	TGTGCCAGCAGTATACAGGCGAACACCGGGGAGCTGTTTTTT
TRBJ2-1	-	-	TRBV11-3	16	CASSLGEGSLGNEQFF	TGTGCCAGCAGCTTAGGAGAGGGTAGCCTAGGCAATGAGCAGTTCTTC
TRBJ1-4	many	-	TRBV29-1	13	CSVEEGGGEKLFF	TGCAGCGTTGAGGAGGGGGGGGGTGAAAAACTGTTTTTT
TRBJ2-5	-	-	TRBV9	12	CASGPNQETQYF	TGTGCCAGCGGGCCAAACCAAGAGACCCAGTACTTC
TRBJ1-2	many	-	TRBV29-1	13	CSVAAPIGYGYTF	TGCAGCGTCGCAGCTCCAATTGGGTATGGCTACACCTTC
TRBJ1-6	few	-	TRBV12-3/TRBV12-4	14	CATQLGRMNSPLHF	TGTGCCACCCAGCTGGGTCGGATGAATTCACCCCTCCACTTT
TRBJ1-5	few	-	TRBV14	14	CASSQGGSGQPQHF	TGTGCCAGCAGCCAAGGGGGCTCAGGGCAGCCCCAGCATTTT
TRBJ2-7	many	-	TRBV7-9	12	CASSLFGVEQYF	TGTGCCAGCAGCTTATTTGGCGTCGAGCAGTACTTC
TRBJ2-2	many	-	TRBV11-3	15	CASSLNTANTGELFF	TGTGCCAGCAGCTTAAATACAGCTAACACCGGGGAGCTGTTTTTT
TRBJ2-5	many	TRBD2	TRBV6-2/TRBV6-3	16	CASSYASGGAGETQYF	TGTGCCAGCAGTTACGCCAGCGGGGGGGCCGGGGAGACCCAGTACTTC